The TCR beta chain described here comes from a study of vaccination and CD4 T cells after COVID-19 (dated by TCRdb to between 2021 and 2024). Some background on the complete study: Every convalescent patient had a positive nasal swab PCR test for SARS-CoV-2, with mild disease in roughly ten patients and severe disease in one. In the convalescent cohort there were six males and four females, among whom were two Hispanic individuals, seven Caucasians, two Asians and one multiracial person. Two doses of either the Pfizer-BioNTech BNT162b2 vaccine (n=8) or the Moderna mRNA-1273 vaccine (n=2) were administered to participants. Post-COVID blood samples were collected from convalescent patients a median of around 96 days after diagnosis, with a range of roughly 30 to 161 days. Post-vaccine blood samples were taken a median of around 70 days after the second vaccine dose, with a range of 14 to 241 days. A few convalescent patients were sampled both early after vaccination (day 14) and late after vaccination (days 161 to 241). The cultures were stimulated with overlapping spike peptide pools from SARS-CoV-2 and from the common cold coronaviruses HCoV-NL63, HCoV-OC43 and HCoV-229E. In control cultures, a CEFX viral epitope pool was used as positive control, an HIV-1 Nef peptide pool was used as negative control, or no peptide was added. In roughly 10 COVID-19 convalescent patients and a handful of infection-naive healthy vaccine recipients, the spike-specific CD4+ TCR repertoire before mRNA vaccination was compared with the repertoire after mRNA vaccination.

The sample's time point label, in plain terms: late sampling 161 to 241 days after vaccination in a few convalescent patients. The label giving this sample's treatment or condition can be read as: approximately 10-day PBMC culture with coronavirus spike peptide pools or control peptides (ViraFEST assay). The ViraFEST assay was used in the study, in which antigen-specific T cells were expanded with peptide pools and expanded clonotypes were subsequently identified by TCR sequencing. The positive SARS-CoV-2 PCR tests of the convalescent patients were dated from March to December 2020, before the Alpha, Beta and Delta variants emerged in the United States. Each well held 2 million to 2.5 million PBMCs cultured with about 9.8 ug/ml peptide pools in IMDM containing around 5% human AB serum and around 10 IU/ml IL-2. Half of the culture medium was replaced with fresh IL-2-containing medium on days 3 and 7. CD4+ T cells were isolated after less than twelve days of culture through negative selection using the EasySep CD4+ T cell isolation kit. Ficoll-Paque Plus gradient centrifugation was used to isolate PBMCs from whole blood, and the isolated PBMCs were then either used fresh or cryopreserved at -140C. Triplicate wells were generally used for each culture condition.

As for this clonotype: Its specific antigen is unknown. No base quality information exists; no much larger clone differs at one position.

Compared with germline, V lacks 5 bases and J lacks 3 bases; bases without a gene match: 7. The CDR3 sequence holds 14 residues, the cysteine and phenylalanine included. The sequence is cut down to CDR3 DNA, 42 bases in frame from base 1. For CDR1 and CDR2, the germline V gene lists SGHRS and YFSETQ. What the study reported, not specific to this receptor: Of the vaccine-specific clones found in convalescent patients, nearly all (304 of 307) were mono-reactive for SARS-CoV-2 spike instead of being cross-reactive with common cold coronaviruses. Only a relatively small number of convalescent patients were included in the study, and early timepoints following natural infection were not analyzed. The median number of SARS-CoV-2-reactive clonotypes rose from 20 to 25 after infection to roughly 38 after vaccination, but the change was not significant. In convalescent patients, a median around 83% of post-vaccine SARS-CoV-2-reactive clones were detected only after vaccination, and vaccine-specific priming was suggested by this finding.

The library was made by PCR. DNA from cultured CD4+ T cells underwent TCR sequencing with the Oncomine TCR Beta short-read assay at the Johns Hopkins FTIC core. Genomic DNA was extracted from the cultured CD4+ T cells with the QIAamp micro DNA kit. Oncomine TCR Beta libraries from cultured CD4+ T cells were pooled using unique dual indexes and sequenced on an Illumina iSeq 100. For the original study's pipeline: Non-productive sequences were removed, and CDR3s that did not start with C, did not end with F or W, or were shorter than 7 amino acids were discarded. The MANAFEST web application identified antigen-specific clonotypes by comparing peptide-stimulated wells against reference wells and other culture wells. To be called positive, a clone needed an FDR below 0.05, an odds ratio above 5, and a productive frequency above 0.1% in at least two of three replicate wells. Cross-reactive clonotypes were defined as significantly expanded in both SARS-CoV-2 spike wells and at least one common cold coronavirus spike condition. Similarity between CDR3 sequences was evaluated in R version 3.6.1 using Levenshtein distances (stringdist) and unrooted phylogenetic trees (ape). TCRdb itself trimmed the public reads at Q25 with fastp, ran MiXCR and retained productive beta chains. Rows are unified per CDR3 protein, each entry keeping the most common DNA and genes. The V and J calls here are based on TCRdb, not the publication. In all, the sample holds approximately 27,000 distinct CDR3 sequences, and over 30% of those were seen once. The ten largest clones represent about 3.4% of the sample.

This TCR came from a human donor who had recovered from COVID-19. The chain links TRBV5-1 with TRBJ1-1; 7 junctional bases match TRBD1. The starting material was CD4+ T cells from blood, cultured in vitro, obtained about 7 months after SARS-CoV-2 vaccination. For the CDR3, the sequence is CASRMDTGDTEAFF. The nucleotides read TGCGCCAGCAGGATGGATACAGGGGACACTGAAGCTTTCTTT.